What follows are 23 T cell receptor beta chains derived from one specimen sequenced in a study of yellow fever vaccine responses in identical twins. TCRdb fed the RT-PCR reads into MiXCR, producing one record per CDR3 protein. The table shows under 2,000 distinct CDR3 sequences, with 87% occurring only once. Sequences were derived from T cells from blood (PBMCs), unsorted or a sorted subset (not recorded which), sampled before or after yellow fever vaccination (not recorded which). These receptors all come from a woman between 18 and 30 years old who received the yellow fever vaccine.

CDR3 residues: CSAIPGGNEQFF. In DNA form, the CDR3 reads TGCAGTGCTATTCCAGGGGGGAATGAGCAGTTCTTC. The chain has TRBV20-1 and TRBJ2-1, with a weak D call TRBD1 (7 bases). Germline-derived CDR1 and CDR2 are DFQATT and SNEGSKA (reference sequence). V was shortened by 4 bases and J by 7 bases, with 11 bases between the two germline ends. This CDR3 is 12 amino acids long.

The DNA for the CDR3 is TGCAGTGCTAACCGTCCCTCTAGCGGGACCTCCTACGAGCAGTACTTC. Protein product: CSANRPSSGTSYEQYF. This sequence joins TRBV20-1 and TRBJ2-7, with TRBD2 matching 9 bases. The CDR3 length is 16 residues. Losses at the gene ends were 4 bases for V and 0 bases for J; bases not matched to a gene: 10. The germline gives CDR1 DFQATT, CDR2 SNEGSKA (reference sequence).

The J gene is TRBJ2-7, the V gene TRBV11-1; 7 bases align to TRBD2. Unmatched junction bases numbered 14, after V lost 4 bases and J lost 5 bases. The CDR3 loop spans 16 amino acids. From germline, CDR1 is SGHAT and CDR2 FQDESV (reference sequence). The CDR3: CASSSGEGTHPHEQYF. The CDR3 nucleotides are TGTGCCAGCAGCTCGGGGGAGGGCACCCACCCTCACGAGCAGTACTTC.

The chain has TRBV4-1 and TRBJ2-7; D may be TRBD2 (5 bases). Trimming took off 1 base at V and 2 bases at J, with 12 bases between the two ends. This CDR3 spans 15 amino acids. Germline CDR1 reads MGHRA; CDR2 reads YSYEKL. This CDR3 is CASSQVGASTYEQYF. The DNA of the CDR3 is TGCGCCAGCAGCCAAGTGGGAGCGAGTACCTACGAGCAGTACTTC.

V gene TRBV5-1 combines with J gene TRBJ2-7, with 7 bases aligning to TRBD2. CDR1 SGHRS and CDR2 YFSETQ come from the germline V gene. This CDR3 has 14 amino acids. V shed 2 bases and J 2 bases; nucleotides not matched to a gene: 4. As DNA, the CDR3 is TGCGCCAGCAGCTTTCTGGGACTAACCTACGAGCAGTACTTC. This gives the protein CASSFLGLTYEQYF.

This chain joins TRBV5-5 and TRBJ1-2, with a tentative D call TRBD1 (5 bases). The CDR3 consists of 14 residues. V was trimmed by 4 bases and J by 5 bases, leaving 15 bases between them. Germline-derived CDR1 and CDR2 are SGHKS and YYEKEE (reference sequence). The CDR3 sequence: CASSVGDSAYGYTF. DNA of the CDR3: TGTGCCAGCAGCGTAGGGGATTCGGCATATGGCTACACCTTC. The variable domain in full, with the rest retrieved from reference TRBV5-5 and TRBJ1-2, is DAGVTQSPTHLIKTRGQQVTLRCSPISGHKSVSWYQQVLGQGPQFIFQYYEKEERGRGNFPDRFSARQFPNYSSELNVNALLLGDSALYLCASSVGDSAYGYTFGSGTRLTVV.

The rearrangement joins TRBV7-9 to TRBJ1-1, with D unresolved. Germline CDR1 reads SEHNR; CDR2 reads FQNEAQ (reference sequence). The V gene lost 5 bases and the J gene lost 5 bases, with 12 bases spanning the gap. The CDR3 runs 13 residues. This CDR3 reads CASSEPPMTEAFF. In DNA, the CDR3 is TGTGCCAGCAGCGAACCACCAATGACTGAAGCTTTCTTT.

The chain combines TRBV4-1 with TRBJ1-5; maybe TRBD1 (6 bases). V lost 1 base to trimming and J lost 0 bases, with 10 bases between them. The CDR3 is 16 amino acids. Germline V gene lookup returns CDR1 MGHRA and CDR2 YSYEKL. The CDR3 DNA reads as TGCGCCAGCAGCCAAGGGGCAGGGGATAGCAATCAGCCCCAGCATTTT. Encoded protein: CASSQGAGDSNQPQHF.

The CDR3 loop reads CASSLRLAGNNEQFF. DNA for the CDR3: TGTGCCAGCAGCTTAAGACTAGCGGGGAACAATGAGCAGTTCTTC. V usage is TRBV11-1 and J usage is TRBJ2-1; TRBD2 matches at 11 bases. Germline lookup yields CDR1 SGHAT and CDR2 FQDESV (reference sequence). The V segment lost 2 bases and the J segment 5 bases; nucleotides outside the gene matches: 2. The CDR3 is 15 amino acids.

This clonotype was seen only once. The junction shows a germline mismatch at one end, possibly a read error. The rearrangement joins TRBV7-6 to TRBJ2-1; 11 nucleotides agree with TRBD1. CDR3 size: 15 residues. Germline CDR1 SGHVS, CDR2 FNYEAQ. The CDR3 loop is CASSMDRGRDNEQFF. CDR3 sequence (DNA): TGTGCTAGCAGCATGGACAGGGGGCGCGACAATGAGCAGTTCTTC.

The CDR3 sequence is CASSLGRLATEGNEQFF. CDR3 nucleotides: TGTGCCAGCAGCTTAGGGCGTCTAGCCACCGAAGGCAATGAGCAGTTCTTC. The V call is TRBV7-9, the J call TRBJ2-1; D is perhaps TRBD2 (5 bases). Between the trimmed V and J ends, which lost 1 base and 6 bases, there was a span of 19 bases. Per the germline V gene, CDR1 is SEHNR and CDR2 is FQNEAQ (reference sequence). The CDR3 has 17 amino acids.

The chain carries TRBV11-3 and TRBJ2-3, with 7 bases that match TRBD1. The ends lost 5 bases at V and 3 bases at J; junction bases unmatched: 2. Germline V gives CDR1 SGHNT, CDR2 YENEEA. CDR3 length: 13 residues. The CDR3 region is CASSVTGTDTQYF. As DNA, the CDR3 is TGTGCCAGCAGCGTGACAGGGACAGATACGCAGTATTTT. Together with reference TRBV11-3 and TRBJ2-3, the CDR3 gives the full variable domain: EAGVVQSPRYKIIEKKQPVAFWCNPISGHNTLYWYLQNLGQGPELLIRYENEEAVDDSQLPKDRFSAERLKGVDSTLKIQPAELGDSAVYLCASSVTGTDTQYFGPGTRLTVL.

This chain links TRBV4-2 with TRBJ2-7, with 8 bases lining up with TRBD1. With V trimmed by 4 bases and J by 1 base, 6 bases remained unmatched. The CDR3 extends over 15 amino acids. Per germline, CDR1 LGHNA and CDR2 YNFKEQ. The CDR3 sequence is CASSPQRTGSYEQYF. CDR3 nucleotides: TGTGCCAGCAGCCCCCAGAGGACAGGGTCCTACGAGCAGTACTTC.

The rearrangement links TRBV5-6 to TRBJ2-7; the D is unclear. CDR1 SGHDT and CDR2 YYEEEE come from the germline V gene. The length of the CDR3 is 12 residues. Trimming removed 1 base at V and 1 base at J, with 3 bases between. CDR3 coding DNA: TGTGCCAGCAGCTTGAATTCCTACGAGCAGTACTTC. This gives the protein CASSLNSYEQYF.

The CDR3 sequence is CASSEELGYEQYF. CDR3 nucleotides: TGTGCCAGCAGTGAAGAGTTAGGTTACGAGCAGTACTTC. The V and J genes are TRBV2 and TRBJ2-7; D gene unclear. CDR3 length: 13 residues. Germline CDR1 is SNHLY and CDR2 is FYNNEI. Trimming cost V 1 base and J 4 bases, with 8 bases left between them.

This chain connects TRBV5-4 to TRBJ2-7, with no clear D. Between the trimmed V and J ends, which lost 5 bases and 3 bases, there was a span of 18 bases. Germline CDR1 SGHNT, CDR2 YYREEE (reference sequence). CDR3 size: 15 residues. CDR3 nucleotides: TGTGCCAGCAGTAGAAGCGCGATGGGCCTCTACGAGCAGTACTTC. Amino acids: CASSRSAMGLYEQYF.

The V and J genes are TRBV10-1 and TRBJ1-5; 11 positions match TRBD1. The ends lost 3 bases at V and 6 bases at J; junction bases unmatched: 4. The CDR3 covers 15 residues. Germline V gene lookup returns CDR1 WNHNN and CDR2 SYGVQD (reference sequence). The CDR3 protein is CASSDSGTGGQPQHF. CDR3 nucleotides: TGCGCCAGCAGTGATTCCGGGACAGGGGGTCAGCCCCAGCATTTT.

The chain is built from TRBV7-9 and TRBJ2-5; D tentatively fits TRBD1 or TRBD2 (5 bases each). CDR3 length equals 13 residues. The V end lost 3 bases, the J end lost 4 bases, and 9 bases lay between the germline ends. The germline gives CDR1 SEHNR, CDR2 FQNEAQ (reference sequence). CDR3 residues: CASSFRELETQYF. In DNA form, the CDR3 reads TGTGCCAGCAGCTTCAGGGAGCTAGAGACCCAGTACTTC.

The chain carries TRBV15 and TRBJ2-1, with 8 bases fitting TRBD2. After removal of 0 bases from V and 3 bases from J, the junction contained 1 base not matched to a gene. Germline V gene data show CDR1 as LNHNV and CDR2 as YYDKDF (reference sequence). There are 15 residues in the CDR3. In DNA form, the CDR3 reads TGTGCCACCAGCAGAGAACTAGCGGTCTACAATGAGCAGTTCTTC. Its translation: CATSRELAVYNEQFF.

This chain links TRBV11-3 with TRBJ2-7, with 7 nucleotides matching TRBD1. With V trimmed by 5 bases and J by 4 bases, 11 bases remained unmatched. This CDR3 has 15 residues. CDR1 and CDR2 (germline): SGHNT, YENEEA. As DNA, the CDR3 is TGTGCCAGCAGCCCCAGGACAGGAGATTGGTACGAGCAGTACTTC. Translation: CASSPRTGDWYEQYF.

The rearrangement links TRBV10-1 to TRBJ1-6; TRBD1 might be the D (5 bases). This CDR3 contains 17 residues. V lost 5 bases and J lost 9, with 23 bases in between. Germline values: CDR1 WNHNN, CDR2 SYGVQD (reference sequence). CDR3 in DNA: TGCGCCAGCAGTCACGGGACCTTGGTCTGGGAGATTTCACCCCTCCACTTT. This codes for CASSHGTLVWEISPLHF.

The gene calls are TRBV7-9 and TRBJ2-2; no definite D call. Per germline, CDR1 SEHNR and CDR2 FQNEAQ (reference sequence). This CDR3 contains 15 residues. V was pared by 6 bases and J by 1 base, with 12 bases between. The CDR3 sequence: CASRSNYLNTGELFF. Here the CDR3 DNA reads TGTGCCAGCAGGTCCAACTATTTGAACACCGGGGAGCTGTTTTTT.

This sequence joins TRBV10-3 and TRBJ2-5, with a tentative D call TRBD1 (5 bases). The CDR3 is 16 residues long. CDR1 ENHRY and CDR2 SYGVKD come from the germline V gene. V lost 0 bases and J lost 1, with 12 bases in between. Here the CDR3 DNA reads TGTGCCATCAGTGAGTCGCAGAGCAGGGCCCAAGAGACCCAGTACTTC. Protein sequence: CAISESQSRAQETQYF.